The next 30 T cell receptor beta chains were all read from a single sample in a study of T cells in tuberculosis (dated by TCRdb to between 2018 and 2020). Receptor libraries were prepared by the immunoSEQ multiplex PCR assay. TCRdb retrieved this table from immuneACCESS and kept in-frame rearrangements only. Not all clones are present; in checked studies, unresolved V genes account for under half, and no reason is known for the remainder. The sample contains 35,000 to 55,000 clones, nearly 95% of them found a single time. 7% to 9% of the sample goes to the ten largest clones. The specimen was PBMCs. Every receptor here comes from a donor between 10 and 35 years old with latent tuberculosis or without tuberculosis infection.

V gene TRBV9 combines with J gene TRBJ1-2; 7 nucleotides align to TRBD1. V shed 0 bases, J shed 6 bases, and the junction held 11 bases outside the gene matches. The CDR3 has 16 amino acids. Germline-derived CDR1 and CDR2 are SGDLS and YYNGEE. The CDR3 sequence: CASSVAFTGDKDGYTF. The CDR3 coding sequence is TGTGCCAGCAGCGTAGCTTTCACAGGGGACAAGGATGGCTACACCTTC.

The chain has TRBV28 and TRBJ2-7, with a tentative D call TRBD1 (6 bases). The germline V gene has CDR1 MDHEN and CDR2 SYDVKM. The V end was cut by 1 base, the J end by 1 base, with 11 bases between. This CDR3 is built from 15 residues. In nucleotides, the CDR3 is TGTGCCAGCAGTTTATTGTCAGGGGATTCCTACGAGCAGTACTTC. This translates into CASSLLSGDSYEQYF.

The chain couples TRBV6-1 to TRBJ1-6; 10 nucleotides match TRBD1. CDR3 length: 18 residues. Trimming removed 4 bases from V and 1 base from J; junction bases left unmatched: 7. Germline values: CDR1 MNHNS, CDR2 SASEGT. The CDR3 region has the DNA TGTGCCAGCAGTGCCCGGGGACAGGGGAGTTCCTATAATTCACCCCTCCACTTT. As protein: CASSARGQGSSYNSPLHF.

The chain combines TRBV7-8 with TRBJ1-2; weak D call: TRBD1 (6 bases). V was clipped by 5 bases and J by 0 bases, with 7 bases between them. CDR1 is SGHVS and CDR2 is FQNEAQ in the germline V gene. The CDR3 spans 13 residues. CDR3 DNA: TGTGCCAGCAGCCGGGACACTAACTATGGCTACACCTTC. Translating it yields CASSRDTNYGYTF.

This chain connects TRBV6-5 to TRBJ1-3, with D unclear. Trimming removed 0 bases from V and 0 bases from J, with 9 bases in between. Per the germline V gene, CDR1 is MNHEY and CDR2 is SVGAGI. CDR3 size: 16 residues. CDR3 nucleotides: TGTGCCAGCAGTTACTCAGAGGGATACTCTGGAAACACCATATATTTT. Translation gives CASSYSEGYSGNTIYF.

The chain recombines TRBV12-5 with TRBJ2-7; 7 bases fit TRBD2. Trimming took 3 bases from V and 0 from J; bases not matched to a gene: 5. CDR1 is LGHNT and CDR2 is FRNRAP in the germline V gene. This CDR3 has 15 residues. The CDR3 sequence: CASGFSSGTSYEQYF. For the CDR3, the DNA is TGTGCTAGTGGTTTTTCGAGCGGGACCTCCTACGAGCAGTACTTC.

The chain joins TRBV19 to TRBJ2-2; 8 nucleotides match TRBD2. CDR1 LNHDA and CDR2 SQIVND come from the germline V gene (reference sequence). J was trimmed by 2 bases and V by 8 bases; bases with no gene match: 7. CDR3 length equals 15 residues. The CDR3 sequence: CASSIAGLNTGELFF. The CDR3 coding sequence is TGTGCCAGTTCCATAGCGGGGCTAAACACCGGGGAGCTGTTTTTT. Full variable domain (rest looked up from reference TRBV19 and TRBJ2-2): DGGITQSPKYLFRKEGQNVTLSCEQNLNHDAMYWYRQDPGQGLRLIYYSQIVNDFQKGDIAEGYSVSREKKESFPLTVTSAQKNPTAFYLCASSIAGLNTGELFFGEGSRLTVL.

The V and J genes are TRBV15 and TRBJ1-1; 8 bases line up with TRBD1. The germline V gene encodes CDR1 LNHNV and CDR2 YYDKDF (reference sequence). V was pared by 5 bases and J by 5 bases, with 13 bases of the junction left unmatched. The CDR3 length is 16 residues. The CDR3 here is CATSPRTGLIGTEAFF. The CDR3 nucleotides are TGTGCCACCAGCCCTCGGACAGGGCTGATAGGGACTGAAGCTTTCTTT.

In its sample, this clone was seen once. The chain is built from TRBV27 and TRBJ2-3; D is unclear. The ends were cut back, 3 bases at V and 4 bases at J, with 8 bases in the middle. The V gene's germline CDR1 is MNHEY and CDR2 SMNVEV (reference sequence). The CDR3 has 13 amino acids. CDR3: CASSFLAPDTQYF. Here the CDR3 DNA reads TGTGCCAGCAGTTTTTTGGCCCCAGATACGCAGTATTTT.

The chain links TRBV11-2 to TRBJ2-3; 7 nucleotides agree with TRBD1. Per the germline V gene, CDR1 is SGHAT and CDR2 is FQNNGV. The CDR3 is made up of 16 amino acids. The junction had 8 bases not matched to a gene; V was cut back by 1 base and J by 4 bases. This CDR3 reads CASSLVVDRVSDTQYF. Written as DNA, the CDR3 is TGTGCCAGCAGCTTAGTTGTTGACAGGGTGTCAGATACGCAGTATTTT.

The CDR3 spells CASSRTSGSYNEQFF. The CDR3 DNA reads as TGTGCCAGCAGCCGGACTAGCGGATCCTACAATGAGCAGTTCTTC. The chain combines TRBV11-2 with TRBJ2-1; 10 bases match TRBD2. CDR1 and CDR2 (germline): SGHAT, FQNNGV. This CDR3 comprises 15 residues. V gave up 5 bases and J gave up 1 base; unmatched junction bases: 2.

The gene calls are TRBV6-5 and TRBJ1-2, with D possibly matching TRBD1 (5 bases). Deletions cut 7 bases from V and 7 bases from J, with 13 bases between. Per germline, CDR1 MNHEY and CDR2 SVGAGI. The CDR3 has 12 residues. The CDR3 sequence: CASTPGVGGYTF. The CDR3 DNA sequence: TGTGCCAGCACTCCGGGGGTGGGTGGCTACACCTTC.

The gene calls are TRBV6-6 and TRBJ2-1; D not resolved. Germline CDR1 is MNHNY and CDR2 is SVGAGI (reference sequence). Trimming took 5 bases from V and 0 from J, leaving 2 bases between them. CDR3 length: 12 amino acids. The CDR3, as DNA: TGTGCCAGCAGTCTCTCCTACAATGAGCAGTTCTTC. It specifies CASSLSYNEQFF.

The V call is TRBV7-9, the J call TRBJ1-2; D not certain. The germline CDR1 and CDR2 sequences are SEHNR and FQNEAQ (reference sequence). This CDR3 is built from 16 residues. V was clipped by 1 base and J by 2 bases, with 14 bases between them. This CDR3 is CASSLDTVNPNYGYTF. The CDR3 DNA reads TGTGCCAGCAGCTTAGATACGGTTAACCCGAACTATGGCTACACCTTC.

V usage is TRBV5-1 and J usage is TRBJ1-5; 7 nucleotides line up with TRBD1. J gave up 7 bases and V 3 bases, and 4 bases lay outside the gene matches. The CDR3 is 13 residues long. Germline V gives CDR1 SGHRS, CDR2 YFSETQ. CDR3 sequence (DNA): TGCGCCAGCAGCTACCCAGGGGGACAGCCCCAGCATTTT. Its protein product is CASSYPGGQPQHF.

In nucleotides, the CDR3 is TGTGCCAGCAGGGAACAGGGGGGTGTTGCAGATACGCAGTATTTT. Its translation: CASREQGGVADTQYF. The rearrangement joins TRBV6-4 to TRBJ2-3; 8 nucleotides align to TRBD1. V dropped 6 bases and J dropped 4; count of bases not matched to a gene: 9. CDR1 MRHNA and CDR2 SNTAGT come from the germline V gene. This CDR3 contains 15 residues.

The CDR3 protein is CASSSQGNRHNEQFF. DNA for the CDR3: TGTGCCAGCAGTTCCCAGGGTAATAGACACAATGAGCAGTTCTTC. The chain joins TRBV6-5 to TRBJ2-1, with a tentative D call TRBD1 (5 bases). V was clipped by 4 bases and J by 5 bases, with 15 bases between them. The CDR3 extends over 15 amino acids. Germline CDR1 and CDR2: MNHEY and SVGAGI.

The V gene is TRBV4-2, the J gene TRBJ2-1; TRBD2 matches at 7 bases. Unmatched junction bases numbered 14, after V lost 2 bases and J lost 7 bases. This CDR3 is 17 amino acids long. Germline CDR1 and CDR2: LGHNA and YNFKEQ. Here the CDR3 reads CASSQRAGRALLNEQFF. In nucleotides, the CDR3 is TGTGCCAGCAGCCAAAGGGCGGGGAGGGCCTTATTAAATGAGCAGTTCTTC.

For the CDR3, the DNA is TGTGCCAGCAGCCCAACTAGCGGTCTCAGCAATGAGCAGTTCTTC. Protein sequence: CASSPTSGLSNEQFF. This sequence joins TRBV7-7 and TRBJ2-1, with TRBD2 matching 8 bases. Looked up from germline, CDR1 is SSHAT and CDR2 is FNYEAQ (reference sequence). The CDR3 has 15 amino acids. J gave up 6 bases and V 5 bases, and 9 bases lay outside the gene matches.

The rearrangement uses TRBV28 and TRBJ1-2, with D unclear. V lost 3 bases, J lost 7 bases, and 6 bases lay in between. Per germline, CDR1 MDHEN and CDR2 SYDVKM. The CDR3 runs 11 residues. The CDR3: CASSFLGGYTF. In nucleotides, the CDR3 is TGTGCCAGCAGTTTTCTCGGTGGCTACACCTTC.

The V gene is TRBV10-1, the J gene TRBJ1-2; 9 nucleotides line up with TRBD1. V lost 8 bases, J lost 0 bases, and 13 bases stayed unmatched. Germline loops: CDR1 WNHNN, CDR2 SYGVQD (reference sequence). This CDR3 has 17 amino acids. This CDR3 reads CASPGTGCPGANYGYTF. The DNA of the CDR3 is TGCGCCAGCCCCGGGACAGGGTGCCCAGGAGCTAACTATGGCTACACCTTC.

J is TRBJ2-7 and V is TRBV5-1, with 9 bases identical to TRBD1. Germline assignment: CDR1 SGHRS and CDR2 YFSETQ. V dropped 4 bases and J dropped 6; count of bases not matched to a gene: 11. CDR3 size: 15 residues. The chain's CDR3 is CASSPRTGALTEQYF. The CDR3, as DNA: TGCGCCAGCAGCCCCCGGACAGGGGCGTTGACCGAGCAGTACTTC.

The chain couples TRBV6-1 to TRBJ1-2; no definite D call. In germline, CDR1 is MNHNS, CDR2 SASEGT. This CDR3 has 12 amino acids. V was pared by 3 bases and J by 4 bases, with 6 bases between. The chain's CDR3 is CASSDRSYGYTF. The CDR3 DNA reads TGTGCCAGCAGTGATAGAAGCTATGGCTACACCTTC.

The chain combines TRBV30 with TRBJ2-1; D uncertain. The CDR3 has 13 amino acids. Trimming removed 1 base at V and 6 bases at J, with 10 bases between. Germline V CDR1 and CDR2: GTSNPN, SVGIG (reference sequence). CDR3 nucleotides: TGTGCCTGGAGTGGGGTAGCCGCCAATGAGCAGTTCTTC. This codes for CAWSGVAANEQFF.

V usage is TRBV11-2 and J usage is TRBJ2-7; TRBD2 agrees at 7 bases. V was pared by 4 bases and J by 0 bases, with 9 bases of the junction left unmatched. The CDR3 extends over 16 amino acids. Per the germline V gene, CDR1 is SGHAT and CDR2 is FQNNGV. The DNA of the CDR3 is TGTGCCAGCAGCTCCTGGGGGGGAAACCTCTCCTACGAGCAGTACTTC. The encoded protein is CASSSWGGNLSYEQYF.

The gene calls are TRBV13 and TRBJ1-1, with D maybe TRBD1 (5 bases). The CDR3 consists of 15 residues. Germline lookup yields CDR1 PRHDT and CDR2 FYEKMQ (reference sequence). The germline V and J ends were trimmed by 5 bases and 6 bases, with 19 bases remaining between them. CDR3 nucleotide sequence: TGTGCCAGCAGCGCATCGGGGGGACTTTTACCTGAAGCTTTCTTT. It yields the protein CASSASGGLLPEAFF.

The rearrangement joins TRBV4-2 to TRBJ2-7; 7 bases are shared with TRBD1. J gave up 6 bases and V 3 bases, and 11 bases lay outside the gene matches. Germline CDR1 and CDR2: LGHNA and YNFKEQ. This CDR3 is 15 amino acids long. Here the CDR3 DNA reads TGTGCCAGCAGCCAGGGCGACAGGGATACGGGCGAGCAGTACTTC. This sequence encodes CASSQGDRDTGEQYF.

This CDR3 reads CASSTGTGTLQETQYF. The CDR3, as DNA: TGTGCCAGCAGTACTGGGACAGGGACCCTTCAAGAGACCCAGTACTTC. The chain joins TRBV6-8 to TRBJ2-5; 9 bases are shared with TRBD1. The ends lost 5 bases at V and 2 bases at J; junction bases unmatched: 9. This CDR3 is 16 amino acids long. Germline assignment: CDR1 MNHGY and CDR2 SAAAGT.

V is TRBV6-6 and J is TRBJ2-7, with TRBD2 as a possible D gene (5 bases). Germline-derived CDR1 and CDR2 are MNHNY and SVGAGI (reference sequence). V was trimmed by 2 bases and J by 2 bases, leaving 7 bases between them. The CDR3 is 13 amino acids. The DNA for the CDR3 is TGTGCCAGCAGTTACGGGAGAACCTACGAGCAGTACTTC. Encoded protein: CASSYGRTYEQYF.

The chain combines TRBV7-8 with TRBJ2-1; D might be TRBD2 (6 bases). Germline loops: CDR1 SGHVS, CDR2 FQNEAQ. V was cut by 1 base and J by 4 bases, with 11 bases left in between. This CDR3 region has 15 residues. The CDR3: CASSLGGAIYNEQFF. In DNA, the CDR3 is TGTGCCAGCAGCTTAGGCGGGGCTATATACAATGAGCAGTTCTTC.